Listed here are 6 T cell receptor beta chains from one sample, sequenced in a study of blood T cell repertoires in COVID-19. The table came from immunoSEQ multiplex PCR; TCRdb's copy has only in-frame clones and leaves some out. Counted here are about 49,000 clones, over 75% occurring once; the ten biggest clones make up approximately 15%. The sequencing sample was made of peripheral blood. Receptor source: a human donor in a cohort sampled during active COVID-19.

This clone was recorded once. The V and J genes are TRBV6-6 and TRBJ1-2, with 7 bases aligning to TRBD1. This CDR3 comprises 14 residues. Germline CDR1 and CDR2: MNHNY and SVGAGI (reference sequence). With V trimmed by 4 bases and J by 6 bases, 8 bases remained unmatched. This CDR3 reads CASSFMTGMDGYTF. CDR3 in DNA: TGTGCCAGCAGTTTTATGACAGGGATGGATGGCTACACCTTC.

The chain combines TRBV19 with TRBJ2-3, with D maybe TRBD1 (6 bases). V was cut by 7 bases and J by 4 bases, with 15 bases left in between. There are 14 residues in the CDR3. CDR1 and CDR2 from the germline V gene are LNHDA and SQIVND (reference sequence). CDR3 bases: TGTGCCAGTACCGCTCCCCAGGGGCCAGATACGCAGTATTTT. Translating gives CASTAPQGPDTQYF.

The chain employs TRBV13 and TRBJ2-7, with 9 bases fitting TRBD1. From germline, CDR1 is PRHDT and CDR2 FYEKMQ (reference sequence). This CDR3 spans 17 amino acids. J gave up 7 bases and V 3 bases, and 16 bases lay outside the gene matches. CDR3 bases: TGTGCCAGCAGCTTCCCAATCAGCCGGGACAGGGCCGGAGAGCAGTACTTC. Amino acid sequence: CASSFPISRDRAGEQYF.

The V call is TRBV30, the J call TRBJ2-1; 9 bases are a match to TRBD1. With V trimmed by 7 bases and J by 8 bases, 9 bases remained unmatched. Germline loops: CDR1 GTSNPN, CDR2 SVGIG (reference sequence). The CDR3 totals 13 residues. The CDR3 DNA sequence: TGTGCCTTTACCCCGGGACAGGGCTATGAGCAGTTCTTC. Its protein is CAFTPGQGYEQFF.

The CDR3 spells CAWRSSYRGGYTF. In nucleotides, the CDR3 is TGTGCCTGGAGATCGAGTTACCGGGGTGGCTACACCTTC. The chain is built from TRBV30 and TRBJ1-2; D is unclear. The CDR3 covers 13 residues. V lost 3 bases and J 7 bases, leaving 15 bases between the germline ends. The germline V gene has CDR1 GTSNPN and CDR2 SVGIG (reference sequence). Looking up the rest from reference TRBV30 and TRBJ1-2 gives the full variable domain: SQTIHQWPATLVQPVGSPLSLECTVEGTSNPNLYWYRQAAGRGLQLLFYSVGIGQISSEVPQNLSASRPQDRQFILSSKKLLLSDSGFYLCAWRSSYRGGYTFGSGTRLTVV.

This clone was recorded once. The gene calls are TRBV7-2 and TRBJ2-5; 11 bases align to TRBD2. The germline V gene has CDR1 SGHTA and CDR2 FQGNSA. CDR3 length equals 18 residues. The V gene end was trimmed by 2 bases and the J gene end by 5 bases; junction bases not matched to a gene: 13. Here the CDR3 reads CASSLLLAGGPHEETQYF. CDR3 sequence (DNA): TGTGCCAGCAGCTTATTGTTAGCGGGAGGGCCTCATGAGGAGACCCAGTACTTC.